This T cell receptor beta chain was identified in a study of post-analysis software for immune sequencing data. Study-wide results and limits: The five TRBV segments detected at higher frequency in patients than in controls included TRBV5-6, TRBV5-1 and TRBV20-1. Compared with controls, patients showed significantly lower normalized Chao1 diversity.

The CDR3 runs to 16 residues. The V gene's germline CDR1 is MNHEY and CDR2 SVGAGI. Details on this clonotype: Its antigen remains unidentified. One end of the junction does not line up with germline, which may come from a read error.

TCR beta libraries were prepared from cDNA with unique molecular identifiers. It was from roughly 1 to 10 million T cells that some 500,000 cDNA molecules came. TCRdb processed the PCR reads anew with MiXCR; each CDR3 protein has one entry. The repertoire consists of 350,000 to 500,000 distinct CDR3 sequences, with approximately 38% occurring once and the leading ten covering 7.5% to 8.5%. The specimen was blood. The genes are TRBV6-5 and TRBJ2-1; 8 bases line up with TRBD2. The sequence came from a girl aged 2-10 years with multiple sclerosis. The CDR3 sequence is CASGYSTGGEYNEQFF. CDR3 bases: TGTGCCAGCGGTTACTCGACCGGGGGGGAGTACAATGAGCAGTTCTTC.